What follows are 15 T cell receptor beta chains derived from one specimen sequenced in a study of T-cell memory formation after mild COVID-19. Via MiXCR, TCRdb re-called the 5' RACE reads, giving one row per CDR3 protein. This table has 400,000 or so distinct CDR3 sequences, 20% appearing once. The specimen was PBMCs or a T cell subset sorted from them (not recorded which). These receptors all stem from an adult woman who had mild COVID-19 (a few samples of this study predate the infection). Cell type and time point are not known.

The chain combines TRBV12-3 or TRBV12-4 with TRBJ1-5, with 7 bases matching TRBD1. This CDR3 is built from 13 residues. The trim removed 6 bases at V and 4 bases at J, leaving 3 bases unmatched. The CDR3 DNA reads as TGTGCCAGCAGGGGACAGCCAAATCAGCCCCAGCATTTT. Translating gives CASRGQPNQPQHF.

Only a few counts were recorded for this clonotype. The chain combines TRBV6-2 or TRBV6-3 with TRBJ2-7, with D possibly matching TRBD2 (5 bases). CDR1 and CDR2 (germline): MNHEY, SVGEGT. Trimming removed 6 bases from V and 2 bases from J, with 17 bases in between. The CDR3 loop spans 15 amino acids. The CDR3 loop reads CASSRPRGATYEQYF. CDR3 in DNA: TGTGCCAGCAGCCGCCCTCGGGGAGCGACCTACGAGCAGTACTTC.

This clonotype showed up just once. V is TRBV7-6 and J is TRBJ2-1, with 11 bases aligning to TRBD2. The germline CDR1 and CDR2 sequences are SGHVS and FNYEAQ. Germline trimming cut 3 bases from V and 4 bases from J; bases unmatched to any gene: 5. CDR3 length: 16 residues. DNA of the CDR3: TGTGCCAGCAGCTTCAGAGGGACTAGCGGATACAATGAGCAGTTCTTC. Protein product: CASSFRGTSGYNEQFF.

This clonotype has a handful of counts. The CDR3 DNA reads as TGTGCCAGCAGCTTAGGGGGGGGCGCCGTGCGCGAGCAGTACTTC. Translating gives CASSLGGGAVREQYF. The V call is TRBV13, the J call TRBJ2-7, with D tentatively TRBD1 or TRBD2 (6 bases each). The germline V gene encodes CDR1 PRHDT and CDR2 FYEKMQ (reference sequence). Trimming cost V 0 bases and J 6 bases, with 15 bases left between them. The CDR3 is 15 residues long.

This clonotype was counted a few times. The V call is TRBV4-1, the J call TRBJ2-7, with D unresolved. The V and J ends lost 3 bases and 1 base respectively, with 13 bases between them. CDR1 MGHRA and CDR2 YSYEKL come from the germline V gene. CDR3 length: 15 amino acids. CDR3 sequence: CASSHQSAASYEQYF. Written as DNA, the CDR3 is TGCGCCAGCAGCCATCAATCTGCGGCATCCTACGAGCAGTACTTC.

This clonotype was seen more than once but under ten times. CDR3 coding DNA: TGTGCCAGCAGCTTGGGACAGGGGATTACCTATGGCTACACCTTC. Translating gives CASSLGQGITYGYTF. The chain couples TRBV7-2 to TRBJ1-2; 10 bases map to TRBD1. Germline-derived CDR1 and CDR2 are SGHTA and FQGNSA. After removal of 3 bases from V and 4 bases from J, the junction contained 5 bases not matched to a gene. There are 15 residues in the CDR3.

This clonotype was counted between two and nine times. The V gene is TRBV20-1, the J gene TRBJ1-1; TRBD1 might be the D (5 bases). Germline-derived CDR1 and CDR2 are DFQATT and SNEGSKA (reference sequence). The CDR3 is 16 residues long. Trimming left V 6 bases short and J 1 base short, with 21 bases between. The CDR3 DNA sequence: TGCAGTGCCAGGCTCGGTGGGGGGAGAGGGAACACTGAAGCTTTCTTT. Amino acid sequence: CSARLGGGRGNTEAFF.

This clonotype occurred a few times. The chain combines TRBV5-5 with TRBJ2-7; 7 nucleotides match TRBD2. Germline V gene sequence: CDR1 SGHKS, CDR2 YYEKEE (reference sequence). The CDR3 consists of 15 residues. The V and J ends lost 2 bases and 4 bases, in that order; junction bases with no gene match: 9. Here the CDR3 reads CASSLTGLPVYEQYF. DNA of the CDR3: TGTGCCAGCAGCTTAACGGGACTACCCGTATACGAGCAGTACTTC.

J is TRBJ1-1 and V is TRBV9; D is ambiguous. V was clipped by 3 bases and J by 2 bases, with 5 bases between them. Germline values: CDR1 SGDLS, CDR2 YYNGEE. The length of the CDR3 is 12 residues. The DNA of the CDR3 is TGTGCCAGCAGCGAATTTAACACTGAAGCTTTCTTT. It codes for CASSEFNTEAFF.

This clonotype has a handful of counts. V is TRBV7-2 and J is TRBJ2-7; D is perhaps TRBD2 (5 bases). V lost 5 bases and J lost 0, with 14 bases in between. Looked up from germline, CDR1 is SGHTA and CDR2 is FQGNSA. The CDR3 extends over 15 amino acids. The CDR3 loop reads CASSPGLLNSYEQYF. CDR3 in DNA: TGTGCCAGCAGCCCCGGACTCCTCAACTCCTACGAGCAGTACTTC.

This clonotype was seen more than once but under ten times. The rearrangement links TRBV25-1 to TRBJ1-2, with D possibly TRBD1 on 5 matching bases. Germline CDR1 reads MGHDK; CDR2 reads SYGVNS. CDR3 length equals 16 residues. Trimming shortened V by 2 bases and J by 6 bases, and 19 bases separated the two germline ends. CDR3 coding DNA: TGTGCCAGCAGTGAACCCCACAATCGGGGCAAGGATGGCTACACCTTC. This codes for CASSEPHNRGKDGYTF.

The rearrangement uses TRBV4-1 and TRBJ2-4; D call uncertain. Trimming removed 3 bases at V and 9 bases at J, with 18 bases between. Germline V gives CDR1 MGHRA, CDR2 YSYEKL. The CDR3 contains 15 residues. CDR3 DNA sequence: TGCGCCAGCAGCCACGTCGACAAATCCAAGGGCATTCAGTACTTC. Amino acid sequence: CASSHVDKSKGIQYF.

The chain couples TRBV18 to TRBJ1-1; D is uncertain. The V end was cut by 4 bases, the J end by 2 bases, with 11 bases between. Per germline, CDR1 KGHSH and CDR2 LQKENI. The CDR3 has 14 amino acids. The CDR3 DNA follows: TGTGCCAGCTCACTTCAGGTCCACAACACTGAAGCTTTCTTT. The encoded protein is CASSLQVHNTEAFF.

The table lists this clonotype with a few counts. This chain joins TRBV3-1 and TRBJ2-3; no firm D call. The CDR3 is 14 amino acids. Trimming removed 3 bases from V and 2 bases from J, with 9 bases in between. Germline V lookup: CDR1 LGHDT, CDR2 YNNKEL (reference sequence). The CDR3 coding sequence is TGTGCCAGCAGCCAGAGTGGTCACACAGATACGCAGTATTTT. It codes for CASSQSGHTDTQYF.

The rearrangement links TRBV5-1 to TRBJ2-6, with 10 bases fitting TRBD1. The junction had 7 bases not matched to a gene; V was cut back by 6 bases and J by 1 base. Germline values: CDR1 SGHRS, CDR2 YFSETQ. The CDR3 totals 17 residues. CDR3 sequence: CASKRQGASSGANVLTF. The CDR3 DNA is TGCGCCAGCAAAAGACAGGGGGCATCTTCTGGGGCCAACGTCCTGACTTTC.